These 3 T cell receptor beta chains came from one sample sequenced in a study of T cells in Graves' hyperthyroidism and ophthalmopathy. TCR beta CDR3 regions were amplified from RNA. HTBI primers drove first-round RT-PCR of the TCR CDR3. TCRdb passed the multiplex PCR reads through MiXCR, listing each CDR3 protein once. The sample has about 350,000 distinct CDR3 sequences, about 15% seen once. Material: blood. The source is a woman aged 30 to 39 with Graves' hyperthyroidism.

This clonotype occurred many times. The chain combines TRBV19 with TRBJ1-1; 11 bases line up with TRBD1. Germline CDR1 is LNHDA and CDR2 is SQIVND (reference sequence). This CDR3 spans 14 amino acids. J gave up 5 bases and V 5 bases, and 4 bases lay outside the gene matches. The CDR3: CASSAGTGGTEAFF. The CDR3 nucleotides read TGTGCCAGTAGTGCCGGGACAGGGGGAACTGAAGCTTTCTTT.

This clonotype was detected only a few times. V gene TRBV6-1 combines with J gene TRBJ2-5; D remains unclear. V was trimmed by 5 bases and J by 5 bases, leaving 9 bases between them. This CDR3 is 12 amino acids long. Germline assignment: CDR1 MNHNS and CDR2 SASEGT. The CDR3 DNA reads TGTGCCAGCAGTTTTTCCCTCGAGACCCAGTACTTC. Translation gives CASSFSLETQYF.

This clonotype showed up just a few times. V is TRBV7-2 and J is TRBJ2-6; D remains ambiguous. The ends were cut back, 2 bases at V and 3 bases at J, with 20 bases in the middle. The germline V gene encodes CDR1 SGHTA and CDR2 FQGNSA. The CDR3 consists of 19 residues. DNA for the CDR3: TGTGCCAGCAGCTTATTGGGCCGTGAGCCTGGCTTTGGGGCCAACGTCCTGACTTTC. It encodes CASSLLGREPGFGANVLTF.